Below, 5 T cell receptor beta chains from the same sample are listed, as sequenced in a study of blood T cells in healthy people across ages. The authors ran a second PCR of roughly 6 to 12 cycles using a sample-barcoded 5' primer and a J-beta primer mix. Via MiXCR, TCRdb re-called the 5' RACE reads, giving one row per CDR3 protein. The sample shows around 1.7 million distinct CDR3 sequences, roughly 28% of them seen only once. The specimen was blood. These receptors were taken from a woman aged 25-40 years in good health.

This clonotype was recorded a few times. V and J are TRBV5-1 and TRBJ1-2; D remains unclear. Germline V gene data show CDR1 as SGHRS and CDR2 as YFSETQ. With 0 bases removed from V and 0 bases from J, the gap between germline ends came to 9 bases. The CDR3 has 15 amino acids. The DNA for the CDR3 is TGCGCCAGCAGCTTGGTCGGAGAGGCTAACTATGGCTACACCTTC. It translates to CASSLVGEANYGYTF.

This clonotype has more than one count but fewer than ten. V gene TRBV20-1 combines with J gene TRBJ2-5, with 14 positions matching TRBD2. The CDR3 covers 19 residues. Germline lookup yields CDR1 DFQATT and CDR2 SNEGSKA (reference sequence). J gave up 0 bases and V 1 base, and 10 bases lay outside the gene matches. This chain's CDR3 is CSARAGTSGRWGYQETQYF. In nucleotides, the CDR3 is TGCAGTGCTAGAGCCGGGACTAGCGGGAGATGGGGGTACCAAGAGACCCAGTACTTC.

In this sample, this clonotype turned up a few times. The chain uses TRBV7-3 and TRBJ1-6; a possible D gene is TRBD1 (6 bases). CDR1 and CDR2 from the germline V gene are SGHTA and FQGTGA. V was cut by 2 bases and J by 8 bases, with 13 bases left in between. CDR3 length equals 15 residues. The CDR3 loop reads CASSLSRTADSPLHF. The CDR3 coding sequence is TGTGCCAGCAGCTTATCGCGGACAGCGGATTCACCCCTCCACTTT.

The chain joins TRBV7-9 to TRBJ2-3; the D gene is possibly TRBD1 (7 bases). CDR1 and CDR2 from the germline V gene are SEHNR and FQNEAQ (reference sequence). This CDR3 spans 15 amino acids. The V end lost 6 bases, the J end lost 0 bases, and 13 bases lay between the germline ends. The CDR3 nucleotides are TGTGCCAGCAGGTCCAGGGGGACTAGCACAGATACGCAGTATTTT. Translated: CASRSRGTSTDTQYF.

This clonotype appeared many times. The V gene is TRBV5-1, the J gene TRBJ1-6, with D uncertain. Per germline, CDR1 SGHRS and CDR2 YFSETQ. The V end lost 0 bases, the J end lost 8 bases, and 12 bases lay between the germline ends. This CDR3 has 15 residues. The CDR3, as DNA: TGCGCCAGCAGCTTGGATGGCAGGAGTGATTCACCCCTCCACTTT. This gives the protein CASSLDGRSDSPLHF. Based on the CDR3 plus reference TRBV5-1 and TRBJ1-6, the full variable domain is KAGVTQTPRYLIKTRGQQVTLSCSPISGHRSVSWYQQTPGQGLQFLFEYFSETQRNKGNFPGRFSGRQFSNSRSEMNVSTLELGDSALYLCASSLDGRSDSPLHFGNGTRLTVT.